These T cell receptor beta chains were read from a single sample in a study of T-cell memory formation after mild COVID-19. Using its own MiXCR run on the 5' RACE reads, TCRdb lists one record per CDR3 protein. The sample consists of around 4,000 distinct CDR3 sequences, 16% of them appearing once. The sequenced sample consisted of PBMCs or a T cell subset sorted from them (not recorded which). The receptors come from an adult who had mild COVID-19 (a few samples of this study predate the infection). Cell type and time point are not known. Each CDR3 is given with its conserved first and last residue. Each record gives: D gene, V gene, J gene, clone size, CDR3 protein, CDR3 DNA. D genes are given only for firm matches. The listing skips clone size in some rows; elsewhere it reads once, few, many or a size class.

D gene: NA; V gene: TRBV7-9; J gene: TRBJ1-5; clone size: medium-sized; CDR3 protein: CASSLDLGFNQPQHF; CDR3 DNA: TGTGCCAGCAGCTTAGATCTGGGTTTTAATCAGCCCCAGCATTTT
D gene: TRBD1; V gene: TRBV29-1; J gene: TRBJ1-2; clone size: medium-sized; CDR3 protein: CSVPRPGQGFGYTF; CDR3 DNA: TGCAGCGTTCCCAGACCGGGACAGGGGTTTGGCTACACCTTC
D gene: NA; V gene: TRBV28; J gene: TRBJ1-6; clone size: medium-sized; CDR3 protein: CASRVMGGPGSPLHF; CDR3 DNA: TGTGCCAGCAGAGTAATGGGGGGGCCTGGTTCACCCCTCCACTTT
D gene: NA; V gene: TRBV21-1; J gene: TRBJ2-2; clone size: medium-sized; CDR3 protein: CASSQEGNNTGELFF; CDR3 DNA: TGTGCCAGCAGCCAAGAAGGGAATAACACCGGGGAGCTGTTTTTT
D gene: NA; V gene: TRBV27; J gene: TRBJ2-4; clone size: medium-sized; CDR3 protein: CASSLSPFGNIQYF; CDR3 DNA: TGTGCCAGCAGTTTATCCCCTTTTGGAAACATTCAGTACTTC
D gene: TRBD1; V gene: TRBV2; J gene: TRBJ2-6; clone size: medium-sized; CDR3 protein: CASSALGTGGAPGANVLTF; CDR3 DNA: TGTGCCAGCAGTGCCCTAGGGACAGGGGGCGCCCCTGGGGCCAACGTCCTGACTTTC
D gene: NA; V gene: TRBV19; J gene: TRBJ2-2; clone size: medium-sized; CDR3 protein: CASSIISTGELFF; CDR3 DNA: TGTGCCAGTAGTATTATAAGCACCGGGGAGCTGTTTTTT
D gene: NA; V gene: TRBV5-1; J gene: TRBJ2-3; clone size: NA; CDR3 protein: CASSGDRFTDTQYF; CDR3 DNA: TGCGCCAGCAGCGGTGACAGATTCACAGATACGCAGTATTTT
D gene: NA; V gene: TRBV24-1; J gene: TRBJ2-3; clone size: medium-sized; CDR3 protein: CATADRAGADTQYF; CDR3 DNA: TGTGCCACCGCGGACAGGGCGGGGGCAGATACGCAGTATTTT
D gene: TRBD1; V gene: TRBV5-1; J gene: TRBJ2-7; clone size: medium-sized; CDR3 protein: CASSLATGVDEQYF; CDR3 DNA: TGCGCCAGCAGCTTGGCGACAGGGGTCGACGAGCAGTACTTC
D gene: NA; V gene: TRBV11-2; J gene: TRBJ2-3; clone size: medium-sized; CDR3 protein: CASSFWSDTQYF; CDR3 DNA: TGTGCCAGCAGCTTCTGGTCGGATACGCAGTATTTT
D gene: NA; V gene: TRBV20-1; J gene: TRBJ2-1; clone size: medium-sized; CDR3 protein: CSAILREAHSYNEQFF; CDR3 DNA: TGCAGTGCTATCCTCAGGGAGGCCCACTCCTACAATGAGCAGTTCTTC
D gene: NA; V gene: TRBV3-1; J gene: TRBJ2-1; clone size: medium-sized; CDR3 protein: CASSQEKDRNNEQFF; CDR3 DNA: TGTGCCAGCAGCCAAGAAAAGGACAGAAACAATGAGCAGTTCTTC
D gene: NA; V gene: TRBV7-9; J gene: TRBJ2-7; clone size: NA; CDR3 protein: CASSLTVETLGYEQYF; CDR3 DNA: TGTGCCAGCAGCTTAACGGTGGAGACCCTTGGGTACGAGCAGTACTTC
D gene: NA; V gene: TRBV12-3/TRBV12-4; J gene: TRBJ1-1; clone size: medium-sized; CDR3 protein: CASSSRALMNTEAFF; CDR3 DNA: TGTGCCAGCAGTTCCAGGGCCTTGATGAACACTGAAGCTTTCTTT
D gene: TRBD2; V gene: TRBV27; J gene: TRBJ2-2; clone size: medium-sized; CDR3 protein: CASSFSGGGNGELFF; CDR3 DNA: TGTGCCAGCAGTTTCTCCGGCGGGGGGAACGGGGAGCTGTTTTTT
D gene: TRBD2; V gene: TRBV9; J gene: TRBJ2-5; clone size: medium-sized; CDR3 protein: CASSVGREETQYF; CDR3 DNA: TGTGCCAGCAGCGTTGGGAGGGAAGAGACCCAGTACTTC
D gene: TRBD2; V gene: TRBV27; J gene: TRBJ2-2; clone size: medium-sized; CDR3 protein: CASSSGLALGGELFF; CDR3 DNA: TGTGCCAGCAGTTCAGGACTAGCTTTGGGCGGGGAGCTGTTTTTT
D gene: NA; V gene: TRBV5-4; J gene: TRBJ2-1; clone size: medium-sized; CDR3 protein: CASRGLGRNEQFF; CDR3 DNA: TGTGCCAGCAGGGGACTGGGTCGCAATGAGCAGTTCTTC
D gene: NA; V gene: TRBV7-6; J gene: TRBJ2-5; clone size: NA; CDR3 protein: CASSLEVGETQYF; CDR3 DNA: TGTGCCAGCAGCTTGGAGGTCGGAGAGACCCAGTACTTC
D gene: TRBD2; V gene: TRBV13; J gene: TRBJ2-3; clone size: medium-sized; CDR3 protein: CASSPRTSSTDTQYF; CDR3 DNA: TGTGCCAGCAGCCCACGGACTAGCTCCACAGATACGCAGTATTTT
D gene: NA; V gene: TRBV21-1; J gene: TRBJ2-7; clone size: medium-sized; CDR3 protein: CASTPTGEYF; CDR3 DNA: TGTGCCAGCACACCGACAGGGGAGTACTTC
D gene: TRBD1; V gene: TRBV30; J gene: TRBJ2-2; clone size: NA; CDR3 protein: CAWSWGQPTGELFF; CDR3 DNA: TGTGCCTGGAGTTGGGGACAGCCCACCGGGGAGCTGTTTTTT
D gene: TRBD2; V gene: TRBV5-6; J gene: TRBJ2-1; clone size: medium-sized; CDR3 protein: CASSSSGGVFNEQFF; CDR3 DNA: TGTGCCAGCAGCTCTAGCGGGGGGGTGTTTAATGAGCAGTTCTTC
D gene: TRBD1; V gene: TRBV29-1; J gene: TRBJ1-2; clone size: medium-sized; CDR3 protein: CSVEEGTGLHYGYTF; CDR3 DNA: TGCAGCGTTGAAGAAGGGACAGGGCTCCACTATGGCTACACCTTC
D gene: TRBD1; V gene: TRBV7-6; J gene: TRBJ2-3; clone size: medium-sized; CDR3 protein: CASSSPGQGAWDTDTQYF; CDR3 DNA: TGTGCCAGCAGCTCGCCCGGACAGGGGGCATGGGATACAGATACGCAGTATTTT
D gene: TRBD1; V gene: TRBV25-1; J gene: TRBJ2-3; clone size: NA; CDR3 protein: CASRRGTGTDTQYF; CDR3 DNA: TGTGCCAGCAGGAGGGGGACAGGCACAGATACGCAGTATTTT
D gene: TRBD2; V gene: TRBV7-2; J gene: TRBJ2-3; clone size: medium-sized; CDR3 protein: CASSLGGGMPDTQYF; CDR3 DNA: TGTGCCAGCAGCTTAGGCGGGGGGATGCCAGATACGCAGTATTTT
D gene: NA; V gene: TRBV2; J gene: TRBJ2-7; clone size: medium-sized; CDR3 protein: CASSEARKLQYF; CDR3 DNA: TGTGCCAGCAGTGAAGCGCGGAAGTTGCAGTACTTC
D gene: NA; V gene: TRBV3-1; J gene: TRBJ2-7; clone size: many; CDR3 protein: CASSQDSHSSYEQYF; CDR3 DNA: TGTGCCAGCAGCCAAGATTCCCACAGCTCCTACGAGCAGTACTTC
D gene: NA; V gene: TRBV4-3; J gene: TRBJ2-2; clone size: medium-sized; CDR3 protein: CASSQQLANTGELFF; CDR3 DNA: TGCGCCAGCAGCCAGCAGCTGGCGAACACCGGGGAGCTGTTTTTT
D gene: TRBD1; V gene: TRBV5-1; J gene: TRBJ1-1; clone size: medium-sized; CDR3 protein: CASSLTYPLWTGANTEAFF; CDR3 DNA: TGCGCCAGCAGCTTGACATACCCTCTCTGGACAGGTGCGAACACTGAAGCTTTCTTT
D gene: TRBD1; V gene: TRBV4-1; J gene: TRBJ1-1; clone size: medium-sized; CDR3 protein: CASRDRTGLNTEAFF; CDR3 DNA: TGCGCCAGCAGGGACCGGACAGGGCTGAACACTGAAGCTTTCTTT
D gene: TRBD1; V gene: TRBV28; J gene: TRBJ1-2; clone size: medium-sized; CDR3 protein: CASSLKTGEGHYGYTF; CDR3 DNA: TGTGCCAGCAGCCTCAAAACAGGGGAAGGGCACTATGGCTACACCTTC
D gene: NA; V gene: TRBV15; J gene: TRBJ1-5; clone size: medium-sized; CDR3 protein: CATSPLGGGNQPQHF; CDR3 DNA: TGTGCCACCAGCCCATTGGGGGGGGGGAATCAGCCCCAGCATTTT
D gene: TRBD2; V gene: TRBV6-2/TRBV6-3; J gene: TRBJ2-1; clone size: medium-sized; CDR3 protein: CASSSSGGNEQFF; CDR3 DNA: TGTGCCAGCAGCTCCTCGGGGGGGAATGAGCAGTTCTTC
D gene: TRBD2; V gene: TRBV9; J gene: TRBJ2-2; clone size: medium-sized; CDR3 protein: CASSPPRGAGELFF; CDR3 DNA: TGTGCCAGCAGCCCCCCCCGGGGGGCCGGGGAGCTGTTTTTT
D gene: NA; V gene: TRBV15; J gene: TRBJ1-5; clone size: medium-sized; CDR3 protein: CATSRAYQHSNQPQHF; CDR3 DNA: TGTGCCACCAGCAGAGCATACCAGCATAGCAATCAGCCCCAGCATTTT
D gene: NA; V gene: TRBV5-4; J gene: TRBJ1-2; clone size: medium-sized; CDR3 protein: CASSYPLGYGYTF; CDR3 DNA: TGTGCCAGCAGCTACCCGCTGGGCTATGGCTACACCTTC
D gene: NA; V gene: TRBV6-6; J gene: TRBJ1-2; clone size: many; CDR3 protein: CASRGSNRYGYTF; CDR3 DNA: TGTGCCAGCAGGGGGTCAAACCGCTATGGCTACACCTTC
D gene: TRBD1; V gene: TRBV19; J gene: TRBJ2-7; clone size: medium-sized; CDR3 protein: CASSIGQGAYEQYF; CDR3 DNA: TGTGCCAGTAGTATCGGACAGGGGGCATACGAGCAGTACTTC
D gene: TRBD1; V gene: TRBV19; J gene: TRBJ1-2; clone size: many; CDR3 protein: CASSISSQGDYGYTF; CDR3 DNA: TGTGCCAGTAGTATATCATCTCAGGGGGACTATGGCTACACCTTC